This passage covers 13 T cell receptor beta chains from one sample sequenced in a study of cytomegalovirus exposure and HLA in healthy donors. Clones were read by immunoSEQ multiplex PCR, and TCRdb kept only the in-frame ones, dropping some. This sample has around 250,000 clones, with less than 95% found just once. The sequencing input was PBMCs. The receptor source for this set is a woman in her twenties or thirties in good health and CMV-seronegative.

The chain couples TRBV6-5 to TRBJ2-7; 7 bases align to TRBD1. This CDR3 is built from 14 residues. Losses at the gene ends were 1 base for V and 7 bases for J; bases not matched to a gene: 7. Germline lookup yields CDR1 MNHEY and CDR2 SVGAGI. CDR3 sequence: CASSYWETGTEQYF. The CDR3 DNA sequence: TGTGCCAGCAGTTACTGGGAGACAGGGACGGAGCAGTACTTC.

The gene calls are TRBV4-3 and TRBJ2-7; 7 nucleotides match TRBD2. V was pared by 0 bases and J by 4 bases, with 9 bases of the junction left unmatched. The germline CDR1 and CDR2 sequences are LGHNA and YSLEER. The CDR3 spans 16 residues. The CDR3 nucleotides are TGCGCCAGCAGCCAAGATCTAGTAGCGGGTACTTACGAGCAGTACTTC. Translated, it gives CASSQDLVAGTYEQYF.

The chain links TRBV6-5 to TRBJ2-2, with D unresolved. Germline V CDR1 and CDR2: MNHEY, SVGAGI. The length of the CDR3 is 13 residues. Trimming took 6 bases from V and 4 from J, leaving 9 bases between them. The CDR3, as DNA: TGTGCCAGCAGCCCCTTGCGCACCGGGGAGCTGTTTTTT. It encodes CASSPLRTGELFF.

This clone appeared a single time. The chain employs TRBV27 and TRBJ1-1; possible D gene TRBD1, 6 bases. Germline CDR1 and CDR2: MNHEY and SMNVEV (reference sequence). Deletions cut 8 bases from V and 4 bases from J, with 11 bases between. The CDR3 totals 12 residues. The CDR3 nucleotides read TGTGCCAGCGTAGGGGGGTTCACTGAAGCTTTCTTT. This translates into CASVGGFTEAFF.

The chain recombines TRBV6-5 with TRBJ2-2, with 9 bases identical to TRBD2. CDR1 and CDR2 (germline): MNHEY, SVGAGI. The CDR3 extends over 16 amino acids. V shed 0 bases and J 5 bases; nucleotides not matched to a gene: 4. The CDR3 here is CASSYSAGGRTGELFF. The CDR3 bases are TGTGCCAGCAGTTACTCTGCGGGAGGGAGAACCGGGGAGCTGTTTTTT.

Written as DNA, the CDR3 is TGTGCCTGGAGTTCCCAGCCGGGACCCCAGTTTTTT. Residues: CAWSSQPGPQFF. This chain links TRBV30 with TRBJ1-4, with D perhaps TRBD1 (5 bases). This CDR3 is 12 amino acids long. The V and J ends lost 2 bases and 16 bases respectively, with 17 bases between them. The germline V gene has CDR1 GTSNPN and CDR2 SVGIG (reference sequence). Filled out from reference TRBV30 and TRBJ1-4, the complete variable domain reads SQTIHQWPATLVQPVGSPLSLECTVEGTSNPNLYWYRQAAGRGLQLLFYSVGIGQISSEVPQNLSASRPQDRQFILSSKKLLLSDSGFYLCAWSSQPGPQFFGSGTQLSVL.

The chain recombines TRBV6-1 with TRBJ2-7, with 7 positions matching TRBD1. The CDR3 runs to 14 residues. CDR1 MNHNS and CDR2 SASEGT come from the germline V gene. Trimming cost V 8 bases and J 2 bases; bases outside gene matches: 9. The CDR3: CASDRQGPTYEQYF. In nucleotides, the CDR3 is TGTGCCAGCGATAGACAGGGCCCTACCTACGAGCAGTACTTC.

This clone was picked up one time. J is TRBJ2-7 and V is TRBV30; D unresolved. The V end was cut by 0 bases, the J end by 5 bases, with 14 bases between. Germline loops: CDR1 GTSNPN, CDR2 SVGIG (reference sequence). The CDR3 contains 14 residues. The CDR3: CAWSVGSGAHEQYF. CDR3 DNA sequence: TGTGCCTGGAGTGTGGGCAGTGGAGCCCACGAGCAGTACTTC. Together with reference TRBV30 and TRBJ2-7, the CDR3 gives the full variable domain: SQTIHQWPATLVQPVGSPLSLECTVEGTSNPNLYWYRQAAGRGLQLLFYSVGIGQISSEVPQNLSASRPQDRQFILSSKKLLLSDSGFYLCAWSVGSGAHEQYFGPGTRLTVT.

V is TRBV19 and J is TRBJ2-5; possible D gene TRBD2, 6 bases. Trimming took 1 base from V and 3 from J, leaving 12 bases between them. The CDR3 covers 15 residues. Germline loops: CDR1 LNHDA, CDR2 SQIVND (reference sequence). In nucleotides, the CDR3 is TGTGCCAGTAGTATAGGGGGACTTTTGAAAGAGACCCAGTACTTC. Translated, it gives CASSIGGLLKETQYF.

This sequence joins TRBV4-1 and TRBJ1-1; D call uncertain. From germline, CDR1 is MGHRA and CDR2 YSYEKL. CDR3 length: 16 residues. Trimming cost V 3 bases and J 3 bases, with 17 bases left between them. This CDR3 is CASSQDRTVGDTEAFF. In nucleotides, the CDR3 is TGCGCCAGCAGCCAGGACCGGACGGTTGGGGACACTGAAGCTTTCTTT.

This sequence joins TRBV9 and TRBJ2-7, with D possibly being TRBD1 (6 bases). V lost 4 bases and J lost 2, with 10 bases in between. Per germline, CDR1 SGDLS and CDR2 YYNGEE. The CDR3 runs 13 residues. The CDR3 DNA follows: TGTGCCAGCAGCCTCGGGACAACCTACGAGCAGTACTTC. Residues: CASSLGTTYEQYF.

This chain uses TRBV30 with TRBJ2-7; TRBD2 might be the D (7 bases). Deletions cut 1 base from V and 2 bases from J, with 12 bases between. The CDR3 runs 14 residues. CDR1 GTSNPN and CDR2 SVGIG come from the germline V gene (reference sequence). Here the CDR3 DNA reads TGTGCCTGGAGTGCCAGGGGAGGGACCTACGAGCAGTACTTC. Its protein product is CAWSARGGTYEQYF.

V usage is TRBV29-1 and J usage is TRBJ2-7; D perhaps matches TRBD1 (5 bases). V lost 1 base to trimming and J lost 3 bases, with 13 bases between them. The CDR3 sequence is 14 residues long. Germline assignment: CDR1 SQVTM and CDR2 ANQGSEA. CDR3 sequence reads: CSVEVQGRDYEQYF. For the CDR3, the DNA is TGCAGCGTTGAAGTTCAGGGAAGGGACTACGAGCAGTACTTC.